The 29 T cell receptor beta chains listed next were all sequenced from one sample in a study of T cell responses to AZD1222 COVID-19 vaccine. The method was immunoSEQ multiplex PCR; TCRdb's version includes in-frame clones alone and lacks a portion of them. The sample has roughly 120,000 clones, about 90% seen once. Sequencing used peripheral blood, obtained on day 0 of AZD1222 vaccination. All receptors derive from an adult in good health.

The chain joins TRBV7-7 to TRBJ2-3, with 8 positions matching TRBD1. Germline lookup yields CDR1 SSHAT and CDR2 FNYEAQ (reference sequence). V was clipped by 5 bases and J by 4 bases; unmatched bases: 11. The CDR3 has 16 residues. The CDR3 DNA follows: TGTGCCAGCAGCCCTAAGACAGGGGAAAAGGCAGATACGCAGTATTTT. Encoded protein: CASSPKTGEKADTQYF.

The J gene is TRBJ2-1, the V gene TRBV7-9; 12 bases are a match to TRBD2. This CDR3 comprises 18 residues. Germline assignment: CDR1 SEHNR and CDR2 FQNEAQ (reference sequence). V was pared by 1 base and J by 5 bases, with 9 bases of the junction left unmatched. CDR3 nucleotide sequence: TGTGCCAGCAGCTTAGGGGCTAGCGGGAGGGCCTTGGACAATGAGCAGTTCTTC. Its protein is CASSLGASGRALDNEQFF.

This clone was seen a single time. This chain links TRBV11-2 with TRBJ2-5, with D hard to call. V was pared by 1 base and J by 5 bases, with 11 bases between. CDR1 SGHAT and CDR2 FQNNGV come from the germline V gene. The CDR3 totals 14 residues. The CDR3 loop is CASSLGVSWETQYF. The CDR3 nucleotides are TGTGCCAGCAGCTTAGGGGTTAGCTGGGAGACCCAGTACTTC.

The J gene is TRBJ1-4, the V gene TRBV18; D ambiguous. The V and J ends lost 2 bases and 8 bases respectively, with 9 bases between them. The CDR3 consists of 13 residues. CDR1 KGHSH and CDR2 LQKENI come from the germline V gene. CDR3 amino acids: CASSPGIDEKLFF. CDR3 DNA sequence: TGTGCCAGCTCACCAGGGATAGACGAAAAACTGTTTTTT.

This chain links TRBV25-1 with TRBJ2-3, with 8 bases aligning to TRBD2. V lost 0 bases and J lost 4; bases outside the gene matches: 9. Looked up from germline, CDR1 is MGHDK and CDR2 is SYGVNS. This CDR3 contains 17 residues. CDR3 residues: CASSEYPGGPGADTQYF. The CDR3 DNA is TGTGCCAGCAGTGAATACCCGGGAGGGCCGGGAGCAGATACGCAGTATTTT.

The chain employs TRBV30 and TRBJ2-2; unclear D gene. The germline gives CDR1 GTSNPN, CDR2 SVGIG (reference sequence). Trimming stripped 2 bases from V and 6 bases from J, with 7 bases between. This CDR3 comprises 12 residues. CDR3 nucleotides: TGTGCCTGGAGTATGGTGGCCGGGGAGCTGTTTTTT. Its translation: CAWSMVAGELFF.

The rearrangement joins TRBV2 to TRBJ2-6; tentative D call: TRBD2 (6 bases). This CDR3 has 15 amino acids. Looked up from germline, CDR1 is SNHLY and CDR2 is FYNNEI. Trimming removed 8 bases at V and 2 bases at J, with 13 bases between. The CDR3 DNA reads as TGTGCCAGCCGAGTAGCGGCTACTGGGGCCAACGTCCTGACTTTC. Translating it yields CASRVAATGANVLTF.

The rearrangement joins TRBV3-1 (or the pseudogene TRBV3-2) to TRBJ1-6; possibly TRBD1 for D (5 bases). Germline values: CDR1 LGHDT, CDR2 YNNKEL (reference sequence). The CDR3 sequence is 14 residues long. Trimming shortened V by 5 bases and J by 9 bases, and 14 bases separated the two germline ends. CDR3: CASSSQGAGSPLHF. The CDR3 DNA reads as TGTGCCAGCAGCTCGCAGGGAGCCGGTTCACCCCTCCACTTT.

This clone was counted at least ten times. The gene calls are TRBV7-9 and TRBJ2-5; no definite D call. V was shortened by 2 bases and J by 2 bases, with 12 bases between the two germline ends. Germline V gene data show CDR1 as SEHNR and CDR2 as FQNEAQ (reference sequence). There are 15 residues in the CDR3. The CDR3: CASSLFLGQQETQYF. The DNA for the CDR3 is TGTGCCAGCAGCTTATTTCTAGGGCAGCAAGAGACCCAGTACTTC.

The V gene is TRBV9, the J gene TRBJ2-3; 10 bases fit TRBD2. Trimming took 1 base from V and 0 from J; bases not matched to a gene: 2. Looked up from germline, CDR1 is SGDLS and CDR2 is YYNGEE. The CDR3 contains 16 residues. The CDR3, as DNA: TGTGCCAGCAGCGTAACTAGCGGGGTAAGCACAGATACGCAGTATTTT. This codes for CASSVTSGVSTDTQYF. Variable domain in full (rest from reference TRBV9 and TRBJ2-3): DSGVTQTPKHLITATGQRVTLRCSPRSGDLSVYWYQQSLDQGLQFLIQYYNGEERAKGNILERFSAQQFPDLHSELNLSSLELGDSALYFCASSVTSGVSTDTQYFGPGTRLTVL.

The chain uses TRBV27 and TRBJ1-4, with unresolved D. The CDR3 has 17 residues. Germline assignment: CDR1 MNHEY and CDR2 SMNVEV (reference sequence). Trimming removed 5 bases at V and 0 bases at J, with 16 bases between. CDR3 sequence (DNA): TGTGCCAGCAGTAGAAAAGGGTGGTTCGCAACTAATGAAAAACTGTTTTTT. Its translation: CASSRKGWFATNEKLFF.

In its sample, this clone was seen once. V usage is TRBV5-5 and J usage is TRBJ2-7; 9 nucleotides line up with TRBD1. The CDR3 runs to 14 residues. With 5 bases clipped from V and 4 bases from J, the junction kept 7 bases outside the gene matches. Germline values: CDR1 SGHKS, CDR2 YYEKEE (reference sequence). CDR3 residues: CASRRRDRAYEQYF. CDR3 in DNA: TGTGCCAGCAGACGCCGGGACAGGGCTTACGAGCAGTACTTC. The whole variable domain, remainder taken from reference TRBV5-5 and TRBJ2-7, is DAGVTQSPTHLIKTRGQQVTLRCSPISGHKSVSWYQQVLGQGPQFIFQYYEKEERGRGNFPDRFSARQFPNYSSELNVNALLLGDSALYLCASRRRDRAYEQYFGPGTRLTVT.

The chain recombines TRBV19 with TRBJ1-1; TRBD1 matches at 9 bases. The V gene's germline CDR1 is LNHDA and CDR2 SQIVND (reference sequence). CDR3 length: 14 residues. V lost 6 bases, J lost 4 bases, and 6 bases stayed unmatched. The DNA for the CDR3 is TGTGCCAGTAGAGAACAGGGGGCTGGCACTGAAGCTTTCTTT. It is translated as CASREQGAGTEAFF.

V and J are TRBV5-6 and TRBJ2-4; 8 nucleotides agree with TRBD2. The CDR3 runs 19 residues. Germline V gives CDR1 SGHDT, CDR2 YYEEEE. The trim removed 1 base at V and 0 bases at J, leaving 12 bases unmatched. CDR3 sequence (DNA): TGTGCCAGCAGCTTGCGGGGCGGGGGGATTAGTCTAGCCAAAAACATTCAGTACTTC. Its translation is CASSLRGGGISLAKNIQYF.

This chain connects TRBV19 to TRBJ2-7; 8 positions agree with TRBD1. Germline lookup yields CDR1 LNHDA and CDR2 SQIVND (reference sequence). With V trimmed by 7 bases and J by 1 base, 6 bases remained unmatched. CDR3 size: 14 residues. DNA of the CDR3: TGTGCCAGTAAAATTCAGGGGGCATCCTACGAGCAGTACTTC. Translated, it gives CASKIQGASYEQYF. The full variable domain, in which reference TRBV19 and TRBJ2-7 provide the parts outside the CDR3, is DGGITQSPKYLFRKEGQNVTLSCEQNLNHDAMYWYRQDPGQGLRLIYYSQIVNDFQKGDIAEGYSVSREKKESFPLTVTSAQKNPTAFYLCASKIQGASYEQYFGPGTRLTVT.

This clone appeared once. V usage is TRBV24-1 and J usage is TRBJ2-7; D is perhaps TRBD2 (6 bases). The CDR3 has 15 residues. Germline V CDR1 and CDR2: KGHDR, SFDVKD. V was shortened by 4 bases and J by 2 bases, with 14 bases between the two germline ends. The CDR3 is CATSDSTGTPYEQYF. The CDR3 DNA is TGTGCCACCAGTGACTCCACCGGGACTCCCTACGAGCAGTACTTC.

This chain uses TRBV5-6 with TRBJ1-1; a possible D gene is TRBD1 (6 bases). V was clipped by 2 bases and J by 2 bases, with 10 bases between them. Looked up from germline, CDR1 is SGHDT and CDR2 is YYEEEE. This CDR3 comprises 14 residues. CDR3: CASSFPGGNTEAFF. The CDR3 bases are TGTGCCAGCAGCTTTCCTGGGGGCAACACTGAAGCTTTCTTT.

The V gene is TRBV27, the J gene TRBJ1-1; D not certain. Trimming stripped 8 bases from V and 1 base from J, with 5 bases between. Germline V gives CDR1 MNHEY, CDR2 SMNVEV (reference sequence). This CDR3 has 11 residues. CDR3 sequence (DNA): TGTGCCAGCTGGAGGAACACTGAAGCTTTCTTT. Its translation is CASWRNTEAFF.

This chain links TRBV5-1 with TRBJ2-3; D is possibly TRBD2 (5 bases). There are 15 residues in the CDR3. The ends were cut back, 5 bases at V and 2 bases at J, with 15 bases in the middle. Germline V CDR1 and CDR2: SGHRS, YFSETQ. The CDR3 bases are TGCGCCAGCAGTACCACCCGGACTGACACAGATACGCAGTATTTT. Its translation: CASSTTRTDTDTQYF.

The chain is built from TRBV5-1 and TRBJ2-7; the D call may be TRBD1 or TRBD2 (5 bases each). Germline V CDR1 and CDR2: SGHRS, YFSETQ. The CDR3 runs 16 residues. Trimming cost V 0 bases and J 3 bases, with 16 bases left between them. The CDR3 bases are TGCGCCAGCAGCTTGGCCGGGGCAGGGAAGGTCTACGAGCAGTACTTC. It yields the protein CASSLAGAGKVYEQYF.

The genes are TRBV29-1 and TRBJ2-3; 14 bases agree with TRBD2. J was trimmed by 3 bases and V by 7 bases; bases with no gene match: 6. This CDR3 region has 15 residues. Germline V gives CDR1 SQVTM, CDR2 ANQGSEA. CDR3 DNA sequence: TGCAGCGCTCGACTAGCGGGGGGGCGTACAGATACGCAGTATTTT. It yields the protein CSARLAGGRTDTQYF.

The DNA for the CDR3 is TGTGCCGTGGGACGCCCAGGGGAAAAACTGTTTTTT. Its translation: CAVGRPGEKLFF. The rearrangement uses TRBV6-5 and TRBJ1-4; tentative D call: TRBD1 (5 bases). The ends were cut back, 11 bases at V and 8 bases at J, with 15 bases in the middle. CDR3 length equals 12 residues. CDR1 and CDR2 from the germline V gene are MNHEY and SVGAGI.

The chain joins TRBV14 to TRBJ2-1; the D is unclear. The CDR3 length is 15 residues. Germline assignment: CDR1 SGHDN and CDR2 FVKESK. Trimming left V 0 bases short and J 4 bases short, with 10 bases between. CDR3 nucleotides: TGTGCCAGCAGCCAAGAAGGCAGCCGGTACAATGAGCAGTTCTTC. It specifies CASSQEGSRYNEQFF.

With respect to this clone: The germline gene is not matched at one end of the junction; a read error may be the cause. The CDR3 is CASSLAAASGYEQYF. CDR3 DNA sequence: TGTGCCAGCAGCCTAGCTGCTGCGTCCGGCTACGAGCAGTACTTC. This chain uses TRBV7-6 with TRBJ2-7; D possibly corresponds to TRBD2 (5 bases). This CDR3 is built from 15 residues. CDR1 SGHVS and CDR2 FNYEAQ come from the germline V gene.

V and J are TRBV5-1 and TRBJ2-5; the D call may be TRBD1 or TRBD2 (6 bases each). Germline CDR1 reads SGHRS; CDR2 reads YFSETQ. V was trimmed by 0 bases and J by 2 bases, leaving 14 bases between them. CDR3 size: 16 residues. CDR3 DNA: TGCGCCAGCAGCTTGGGTTGGGGGGCCGAGCAAGAGACCCAGTACTTC. It codes for CASSLGWGAEQETQYF. Variable domain in full (rest from reference TRBV5-1 and TRBJ2-5): KAGVTQTPRYLIKTRGQQVTLSCSPISGHRSVSWYQQTPGQGLQFLFEYFSETQRNKGNFPGRFSGRQFSNSRSEMNVSTLELGDSALYLCASSLGWGAEQETQYFGPGTRLLVL.

The chain is built from TRBV28 and TRBJ1-6; D call uncertain. The CDR3 extends over 15 amino acids. The germline V and J ends were trimmed by 10 bases and 5 bases, with 18 bases remaining between them. Germline CDR1 and CDR2: MDHEN and SYDVKM. CDR3: CATLEPVADNSPLHF. The CDR3 region has the DNA TGTGCCACCTTAGAACCTGTTGCGGATAATTCACCCCTCCACTTT.

The V and J genes are TRBV12-5 and TRBJ2-3; D remains unclear. Trimming cost V 3 bases and J 3 bases, with 1 base left between them. CDR1 is LGHNT and CDR2 is FRNRAP in the germline V gene. CDR3 size: 11 residues. The CDR3: CASGLTDTQYF. The CDR3 DNA follows: TGTGCTAGTGGTTTAACAGATACGCAGTATTTT. Drawing the rest from reference TRBV12-5 and TRBJ2-3, the complete variable domain is DARVTQTPRHKVTEMGQEVTMRCQPILGHNTVFWYRQTMMQGLELLAYFRNRAPLDDSGMPKDRFSAEMPDATLATLKIQPSEPRDSAVYFCASGLTDTQYFGPGTRLTVL.

The V call is TRBV18, the J call TRBJ2-1; 9 bases line up with TRBD1. Germline V CDR1 and CDR2: KGHSH, LQKENI. The CDR3 covers 16 residues. V shed 4 bases, J shed 3 bases, and the junction held 7 bases outside the gene matches. The CDR3 region is CASSLQQGAFYNEQFF. The CDR3 DNA is TGTGCCAGCTCACTCCAACAGGGGGCTTTCTACAATGAGCAGTTCTTC.

The chain uses TRBV12-5 and TRBJ1-1, with D possibly being TRBD1 (5 bases). CDR1 is LGHNT, CDR2 FRNRAP, per germline. The CDR3 sequence is 14 residues long. Trimming left V 2 bases short and J 1 base short, with 8 bases between. The CDR3, as DNA: TGTGCTAGTGGTTTGTGGGGCAAGAACACTGAAGCTTTCTTT. It specifies CASGLWGKNTEAFF.